These 8 T cell receptor beta chains were sequenced from one sample in a study of beta chain features in type 1 diabetes. Overall study findings and caveats: Shorter TCRB CDR3s, moderately but significantly so, marked every one of the four CD4+ subsets in Type 1 diabetes patients.

Their cognate antigens are unknown. Of the isolated RNA, all was reverse transcribed, and so the sequenced material was expressed TCRB transcripts. Clones were read by immunoSEQ multiplex PCR, and TCRdb kept only the in-frame ones, dropping some. The sample contains about 120,000 clones, roughly 15% of which appear only once. Specimen: central memory CD4+ T cells from blood. The source of these receptors is a man aged 25 to 40 with type 1 diabetes.

The chain uses TRBV4-2 and TRBJ2-5; 8 bases match TRBD1. With 1 base clipped from V and 2 bases from J, the junction kept 6 bases outside the gene matches. Germline values: CDR1 LGHNA, CDR2 YNFKEQ. The CDR3 totals 16 residues. The DNA of the CDR3 is TGTGCCAGCAGCCAAGGGACCGGGACAGGACAAGAGACCCAGTACTTC. Translation gives CASSQGTGTGQETQYF.

The V gene is TRBV6-6, the J gene TRBJ2-3, with D hard to call. The CDR3 length is 13 residues. Trimming pared 6 bases from V and 5 bases from J, leaving 12 bases between. The germline CDR1 and CDR2 sequences are MNHNY and SVGAGI (reference sequence). Here the CDR3 reads CASRKDWKDTQYF. CDR3 nucleotides: TGTGCCAGCAGGAAGGATTGGAAAGATACGCAGTATTTT.

CDR3 bases: TGCGCCAGCAGCTTGCGGGATACCTACGAGCAGTACTTC. This translates into CASSLRDTYEQYF. The gene calls are TRBV5-1 and TRBJ2-7; D is possibly TRBD2 (5 bases). The V gene's germline CDR1 is SGHRS and CDR2 YFSETQ. The CDR3 sequence is 13 residues long. Trimming removed 1 base from V and 2 bases from J, with 7 bases in between.

As for this clone: This likely came from a read error, as a far larger clone is one base away. The sample has other DNA sequences that encode this CDR3 too. The chain couples TRBV4-2 to TRBJ1-4; 10 nucleotides align to TRBD1. The CDR3 has 14 residues. Per the germline V gene, CDR1 is LGHNA and CDR2 is YNFKEQ. With 3 bases clipped from V and 5 bases from J, the junction kept 0 bases outside the gene matches. The CDR3 region has the DNA TGTGCCAGCAGCCAGGGACAGGGGAATGAAAAACTGTTTTTT. This encodes CASSQGQGNEKLFF.

The chain couples TRBV4-2 to TRBJ1-4; 9 nucleotides match TRBD1. The CDR3 covers 18 residues. Germline CDR1 and CDR2: LGHNA and YNFKEQ. V trimming: 3 bases; J trimming: 4 bases; junction bases outside the gene matches: 12. CDR3 region: CASSHATKPGQGNEKLFF. The CDR3 coding sequence is TGTGCCAGCAGCCACGCGACTAAGCCGGGACAGGGTAATGAAAAACTGTTTTTT.

The genes are TRBV7-3 and TRBJ1-1; TRBD1 is a possible D gene (5 bases). Trimming pared 3 bases from V and 4 bases from J, leaving 18 bases between. The CDR3 consists of 16 residues. CDR1 and CDR2 (germline): SGHTA, FQGTGA. Here the CDR3 DNA reads TGTGCCAGCAGCTTGGGGGTACTCGGGGCTGGCACTGAAGCTTTCTTT. Its translation is CASSLGVLGAGTEAFF.

The J gene is TRBJ2-5, the V gene TRBV10-3; D gene uncertain. Germline CDR1 and CDR2: ENHRY and SYGVKD. V dropped 6 bases and J dropped 1 base, with 12 bases sitting between them. The CDR3 totals 14 residues. The CDR3 coding sequence is TGTGCCATCAGCCTTGGACCCGCCCAAGAGACCCAGTACTTC. Its translation is CAISLGPAQETQYF.

The sample holds a few counts of this clone. This CDR3 is also generated by other DNA sequences in the sample. This chain uses TRBV19 with TRBJ2-1; no clear D. Germline V gene sequence: CDR1 LNHDA, CDR2 SQIVND (reference sequence). This CDR3 region has 13 residues. Trimming stripped 6 bases from V and 0 bases from J, with 6 bases between. The CDR3 DNA follows: TGTGCCAGTAGGAGCGCCTCCTACAATGAGCAGTTCTTC. This sequence encodes CASRSASYNEQFF.